This is a list of T cell receptor beta chains from one sample in a study of T-cell memory formation after mild COVID-19. Each CDR3 protein is one row after TCRdb ran MiXCR on the 5' RACE reads. The sample gives under 250,000 distinct CDR3 sequences, approximately 15% of which show up once; less than 2.5% is in the top ten. Sequencing was performed on PBMCs or a T cell subset sorted from them (not recorded which). The receptors shown here come from an adult woman who had mild COVID-19 (a few samples of this study predate the infection). Cell type and time point are not known. Both conserved end residues are part of each CDR3. The order of the fields is clone size, CDR3 length, J gene, D gene, V gene, CDR3 protein, CDR3 DNA. The D gene is left open where the match is weak. Size tells how often a clone was seen (once, few, many) or the class of an expanded clone, and some rows leave it out.

>-|15|TRBJ1-2|-|TRBV7-9
CASSQAAGEGDGYTF
TGTGCCAGCAGCCAGGCAGCCGGCGAGGGAGATGGCTACACCTTC
>-|16|TRBJ2-1|TRBD1|TRBV24-1
CATSDPGTGYRNEQFF
TGTGCCACCAGTGACCCCGGGACAGGGTATAGGAATGAGCAGTTCTTC
>few|13|TRBJ2-1|TRBD2|TRBV29-1
CSGSGRPYNEQFF
TGCAGCGGTAGCGGGAGGCCTTACAATGAGCAGTTCTTC
>few|14|TRBJ2-1|TRBD1|TRBV7-2
CASSLPWTGDEQFF
TGTGCCAGCAGCTTACCATGGACAGGGGATGAGCAGTTCTTC
>few|15|TRBJ2-3|-|TRBV7-6
CASSATPVRTDTQYF
TGTGCCAGCAGCGCCACCCCCGTCAGGACAGATACGCAGTATTTT
>-|12|TRBJ1-2|-|TRBV20-1
CSVITGTYGYTF
TGCAGTGTTATTACAGGGACCTATGGCTACACCTTC
>few|16|TRBJ1-1|TRBD1|TRBV7-9
CASSLAGDSRNTEAFF
TGTGCCAGCAGCTTAGCTGGGGACAGTAGGAACACTGAAGCTTTCTTT
>many|16|TRBJ2-2|-|TRBV11-1
CASSLLGQTSVGELFF
TGTGCCAGCAGCCTCCTCGGACAGACCTCAGTCGGGGAGCTGTTTTTT
>few|14|TRBJ1-2|-|TRBV3-1
CASSPMALDISYTF
TGTGCCAGCAGCCCGATGGCCTTGGACATCAGCTACACCTTC
>few|13|TRBJ1-1|-|TRBV6-5
CASREPGPTEAFF
TGTGCCAGCAGGGAACCGGGACCCACTGAAGCTTTCTTT
>few|14|TRBJ2-2|-|TRBV7-2
CASRGGYNTGELFF
TGTGCCAGCAGGGGCGGGTATAACACCGGGGAGCTGTTTTTT
>few|13|TRBJ1-2|-|TRBV10-2
CASSEGKGYGYTF
TGCGCCAGCAGTGAGGGGAAAGGGTATGGCTACACCTTC
>few|12|TRBJ1-5|-|TRBV7-2
CASSLDNQPQHF
TGTGCCAGCAGCTTAGACAATCAGCCCCAGCATTTT
>-|14|TRBJ1-1|-|TRBV20-1
CSADRYTGNTEAFF
TGCAGTGCTGACCGGTACACCGGAAACACTGAAGCTTTCTTT
>few|13|TRBJ1-6|-|TRBV15
CATSRAGTSPLHF
TGTGCCACCAGCAGAGCCGGGACGTCGCCCCTCCACTTT
>many|15|TRBJ2-3|TRBD1|TRBV12-3/TRBV12-4
CASSQTGTGHYTQYF
TGTGCCAGCAGCCAGACTGGGACAGGACATTATACGCAGTATTTT
>-|15|TRBJ2-3|TRBD1|TRBV12-3/TRBV12-4
CASRRTGRGTDTQYF
TGTGCCTCTAGAAGGACAGGCAGGGGGACAGATACGCAGTATTTT
>-|14|TRBJ2-7|-|TRBV2
CASSDLVQQGEQYF
TGTGCCAGCAGTGATCTGGTCCAGCAGGGCGAGCAGTACTTC
>-|15|TRBJ2-7|-|TRBV30
CAWSVRLTVEGEQYF
TGTGCCTGGAGTGTACGATTGACGGTGGAGGGGGAGCAGTACTTC
>-|16|TRBJ2-2|-|TRBV6-5
CASSGQGGGQLGELFF
TGTGCCAGCAGTGGGCAGGGAGGGGGCCAGCTGGGGGAGCTGTTTTTT
>once|14|TRBJ1-5|-|TRBV20-1
CSARGQGPNQPQHF
TGCAGTGCTAGAGGGCAGGGTCCCAATCAGCCCCAGCATTTT
>few|15|TRBJ2-5|-|TRBV5-1
CASSLGRATQETQYF
TGCGCCAGCAGCTTGGGTAGGGCTACCCAAGAGACCCAGTACTTC
>-|13|TRBJ2-5|-|TRBV29-1
CSVEAGGEETQYF
TGCAGCGTTGAAGCCGGGGGCGAAGAGACCCAGTACTTC
>-|17|TRBJ2-1|TRBD2|TRBV18
CASSRTAGTSGYNEQFF
TGTGCCAGCTCACGCACTGCGGGGACTAGCGGTTACAATGAGCAGTTCTTC
>many|16|TRBJ2-2|TRBD1|TRBV9
CASSGRQGAKVGELFF
TGTGCCAGCAGCGGGAGACAGGGGGCAAAGGTCGGGGAGCTGTTTTTT
>many|15|TRBJ1-1|-|TRBV5-1
CASSLENRDTTEAFF
TGCGCCAGCAGCTTGGAAAACAGGGATACCACTGAAGCTTTCTTT
>few|15|TRBJ1-4|-|TRBV12-3/TRBV12-4
CASTSRRGGNEKLFF
TGTGCCAGCACCTCCAGGCGGGGGGGCAACGAAAAACTGTTTTTT
>-|17|TRBJ2-7|TRBD2|TRBV20-1
CSARVALAGRLRGEQYF
TGCAGTGCTAGAGTGGCGCTAGCGGGGCGGCTACGAGGCGAGCAGTACTTC
>few|13|TRBJ1-2|TRBD1|TRBV20-1
CSAMTGGGYGYTF
TGCAGTGCTATGACAGGGGGCGGCTATGGCTACACCTTC
>few|14|TRBJ2-5|-|TRBV27
CASSSYLNQETQYF
TGTGCCAGCAGTTCATATCTAAACCAAGAGACCCAGTACTTC
>few|13|TRBJ2-7|-|TRBV29-1
CSVVIRERDEQYF
TGCAGCGTTGTTATACGTGAGAGGGACGAGCAGTACTTC
>few|14|TRBJ1-5|-|TRBV20-1
CSASGVRSNQPQHF
TGCAGTGCTAGCGGGGTGCGGAGCAATCAGCCCCAGCATTTT
>many|15|TRBJ2-3|-|TRBV4-3
CASSQVPWGTDTQYF
TGCGCCAGCAGCCAAGTCCCGTGGGGCACAGATACGCAGTATTTT
>-|11|TRBJ2-1|-|TRBV6-2/TRBV6-3
CATLRLNEQFF
TGTGCCACTCTCAGGTTGAATGAGCAGTTCTTC
>-|14|TRBJ1-1|TRBD1|TRBV7-2
CASSPTGANTEAFF
TGTGCCAGCAGCCCGACAGGGGCGAACACTGAAGCTTTCTTT
>few|13|TRBJ2-7|-|TRBV9
CASSRTGEYEQYF
TGTGCCAGCAGCCGCACAGGAGAGTACGAGCAGTACTTC
>few|14|TRBJ1-1|-|TRBV7-8
CASKRFPENTEAFF
TGTGCCAGCAAAAGGTTTCCGGAGAACACTGAAGCTTTCTTT
>-|16|TRBJ2-2|-|TRBV7-2
CASSPHALWSGGELFF
TGTGCCAGCAGCCCCCATGCTTTGTGGTCGGGCGGGGAGCTGTTTTTT
>few|14|TRBJ2-2|TRBD2|TRBV12-3/TRBV12-4
CASSLATSPGELFF
TGTGCCAGCAGTTTAGCGACTAGCCCCGGGGAGCTGTTTTTT
>few|14|TRBJ2-7|TRBD1|TRBV6-2/TRBV6-3
CASTGTARHYEQYF
TGTGCCAGCACCGGGACAGCCCGACACTACGAGCAGTACTTC
>-|12|TRBJ1-4|-|TRBV29-1
CSGLGNNEKLFF
TGCAGCGGTCTCGGTAATAATGAAAAACTGTTTTTT
>many|14|TRBJ2-3|-|TRBV7-3
CASSTGGNTDTQYF
TGTGCCAGCAGCACCGGTGGGAACACAGATACGCAGTATTTT
>many|15|TRBJ2-1|TRBD1|TRBV5-1
CASSSTGTGVYEQFF
TGCGCCAGCAGCTCTACCGGGACAGGTGTATATGAGCAGTTCTTC
>-|17|TRBJ2-3|-|TRBV6-5
CASGRPSGAQGTDTQYF
TGTGCCAGCGGAAGACCATCCGGGGCGCAGGGCACAGATACGCAGTATTTT
>few|13|TRBJ2-2|-|TRBV12-5
CASGSSGTGELFF
TGTGCTAGTGGTTCCAGCGGCACCGGGGAGCTGTTTTTT
>few|15|TRBJ1-2|TRBD1|TRBV5-5
CASSLLPTGNYGYTF
TGTGCCAGCAGCTTGTTACCGACAGGGAACTATGGCTACACCTTC
>-|16|TRBJ2-6|-|TRBV18
CASSPIEGSGANVLTF
TGTGCCAGCTCACCCATCGAGGGGAGCGGGGCCAACGTCCTGACTTTC
>few|16|TRBJ1-1|TRBD1|TRBV18
CASSPAQTGGNTESFF
TGTGCCAGCTCCCCCGCGCAGACAGGGGGGAACACTGAATCTTTCTTT
>-|15|TRBJ1-4|TRBD1|TRBV3-1
CASSQGQDRGEKLFF
TGTGCCAGCAGCCAAGGCCAGGACAGGGGAGAAAAACTGTTTTTT
>many|13|TRBJ2-3|TRBD2|TRBV29-1
CSALAGDGVTQYF
TGCAGCGCCTTAGCGGGAGACGGGGTGACGCAGTATTTT
>few|16|TRBJ2-1|TRBD1|TRBV12-3/TRBV12-4
CASSLDGTAAYNEQFF
TGTGCCAGCAGTTTAGACGGGACAGCAGCCTACAATGAGCAGTTCTTC